A single sample is the source of the 32 T cell receptor beta chains below, sequenced in a study of blood T cell repertoires in COVID-19. Produced via immunoSEQ multiplex PCR; TCRdb's table is partial and in-frame only. The data contain approximately 220,000 clones, around 80% of them singletons. The sample was PBMCs or T cells enriched from blood (not recorded which). All receptors come from a woman in her 40s with acute COVID-19.

The chain uses TRBV2 and TRBJ2-1; TRBD2 aligns across 8 bases. With 2 bases clipped from V and 4 bases from J, the junction kept 4 bases outside the gene matches. CDR1 is SNHLY, CDR2 FYNNEI, per germline. This CDR3 is built from 15 residues. CDR3 sequence: CASSEWASGYNEQFF. CDR3 DNA: TGTGCCAGCAGTGAATGGGCTAGCGGGTACAATGAGCAGTTCTTC.

V usage is TRBV27 and J usage is TRBJ1-3, with TRBD1 matching 10 bases. Germline V gene data show CDR1 as MNHEY and CDR2 as SMNVEV (reference sequence). The ends lost 1 base at V and 8 bases at J; junction bases unmatched: 5. The CDR3 has 15 residues. The CDR3 region is CASSLYAGQGYTIYF. Here the CDR3 DNA reads TGTGCCAGCAGTTTATACGCGGGACAGGGGTACACCATATATTTT.

This clone appeared a single time. This chain joins TRBV29-1 and TRBJ1-2, with 9 nucleotides matching TRBD1. The CDR3 extends over 16 amino acids. Germline loops: CDR1 SQVTM, CDR2 ANQGSEA. V lost 5 bases, J lost 6 bases, and 16 bases stayed unmatched. The CDR3 nucleotides are TGCAGCGTTACGTCCGGGACAGGGCGATCTTTTCATGGCTACACCTTC. It yields the protein CSVTSGTGRSFHGYTF.

This clone showed up many times. The chain carries TRBV10-1 and TRBJ1-2; 11 nucleotides line up with TRBD1. Per the germline V gene, CDR1 is WNHNN and CDR2 is SYGVQD (reference sequence). V was clipped by 7 bases and J by 4 bases; unmatched bases: 17. The length of the CDR3 is 18 residues. The DNA for the CDR3 is TGCGCCAGCATACCCCCGGCGGACAGGGGGCTTCGTAGCTATGGCTACACCTTC. Translated, it gives CASIPPADRGLRSYGYTF.

The chain joins TRBV6-5 to TRBJ2-1; D is perhaps TRBD2 (6 bases). Germline V gene lookup returns CDR1 MNHEY and CDR2 SVGAGI. V was cut by 8 bases and J by 2 bases, with 16 bases left in between. The CDR3 contains 15 residues. CDR3 loop: CASRRAGGTYNEQFF. DNA of the CDR3: TGTGCCAGCCGAAGGGCGGGCGGGACCTACAATGAGCAGTTCTTC.

The chain combines TRBV30 with TRBJ2-1; 11 bases map to TRBD1. Germline lookup yields CDR1 GTSNPN and CDR2 SVGIG (reference sequence). V lost 0 bases to trimming and J lost 9 bases; unmatched junction nucleotides: 10. CDR3 length equals 16 residues. The CDR3 DNA reads TGTGCCTGGAGTGTACGGGGACAGGGGGTGCGCGGTGAGCAGTTCTTC. Amino acids: CAWSVRGQGVRGEQFF. Full variable domain (outside the CDR3, taken from reference TRBV30 and TRBJ2-1): SQTIHQWPATLVQPVGSPLSLECTVEGTSNPNLYWYRQAAGRGLQLLFYSVGIGQISSEVPQNLSASRPQDRQFILSSKKLLLSDSGFYLCAWSVRGQGVRGEQFFGPGTRLTVL.

V usage is TRBV12-3 or TRBV12-4 and J usage is TRBJ1-2; D is ambiguous. Trimming removed 8 bases at V and 4 bases at J, with 14 bases between. This CDR3 has 13 amino acids. The CDR3 protein is CASGPLGPYGYTF. The CDR3 coding sequence is TGTGCCAGCGGCCCTCTAGGTCCCTATGGCTACACCTTC.

This clone was detected only a few times. V is TRBV14 and J is TRBJ2-2, with a weak D call TRBD1 (6 bases). Germline CDR1 is SGHDN and CDR2 is FVKESK. The V end was cut by 9 bases, the J end by 5 bases, with 13 bases between. The CDR3 runs to 13 residues. CDR3 residues: CASGQTATGELFF. CDR3 DNA: TGTGCCAGTGGACAGACCGCAACCGGGGAGCTGTTTTTT.

V gene TRBV7-2 combines with J gene TRBJ2-1; a weak D match, TRBD1 (6 bases). The V and J ends lost 8 bases and 2 bases respectively, with 13 bases between them. The CDR3 covers 14 residues. Germline V CDR1 and CDR2: SGHTA, FQGNSA. The CDR3 DNA sequence: TGTGCCAGCGGCGAGAGGACAGCCTACAATGAGCAGTTCTTC. It translates to CASGERTAYNEQFF.

The chain uses TRBV29-1 and TRBJ2-5; TRBD2 matches at 10 bases. This CDR3 contains 14 residues. V lost 4 bases, J lost 5 bases, and 7 bases stayed unmatched. Germline V gives CDR1 SQVTM, CDR2 ANQGSEA. CDR3 protein: CSVVRAGGRETQYF. The CDR3, as DNA: TGCAGCGTTGTCCGAGCGGGAGGGCGGGAGACCCAGTACTTC.

The chain couples TRBV23-1 to TRBJ2-4; D gene uncertain. TRBV23-1 is known as an ORF, though its function is uncertain. CDR3 size: 16 residues. V lost 0 bases, J lost 0 bases, and 9 bases lay in between. CDR3 residues: CASSQSSPIAKNIQYF. As DNA, the CDR3 is TGCGCCAGCAGTCAATCGTCCCCAATAGCCAAAAACATTCAGTACTTC.

The chain combines TRBV28 with TRBJ1-2; 7 positions match TRBD1. J was trimmed by 3 bases and V by 4 bases; bases with no gene match: 5. The germline CDR1 and CDR2 sequences are MDHEN and SYDVKM. The CDR3 contains 14 residues. The CDR3 region is CASSSPQGHYGYTF. The CDR3 DNA is TGTGCCAGCAGTTCCCCACAGGGGCACTATGGCTACACCTTC.

This clone was detected a few times. The chain couples TRBV12-3 or TRBV12-4 to TRBJ1-2; 7 nucleotides agree with TRBD1. The CDR3 runs to 12 residues. J gave up 4 bases and V 9 bases, and 5 bases lay outside the gene matches. The CDR3: CASRQGLYGYTF. For the CDR3, the DNA is TGTGCCAGTCGACAGGGCCTCTATGGCTACACCTTC.

V and J are TRBV30 and TRBJ2-2; D is ambiguous. V lost 0 bases and J 0 bases, leaving 5 bases between the germline ends. Germline V gene lookup returns CDR1 GTSNPN and CDR2 SVGIG (reference sequence). This CDR3 spans 14 amino acids. CDR3 nucleotides: TGTGCCTGGAGTGTTCTCGCGAACACCGGGGAGCTGTTTTTT. This gives the protein CAWSVLANTGELFF.

In this sample, this clone turned up once. CDR3 amino acids: CASSTNVYGYTF. The CDR3 DNA reads TGTGCCAGCAGTACAAACGTCTATGGCTACACCTTC. The chain recombines TRBV28 with TRBJ1-2; D not certain. The CDR3 is 12 residues long. Germline CDR1 is MDHEN and CDR2 is SYDVKM. Trimming took off 5 bases at V and 4 bases at J, with 8 bases between the two ends.

The V call is TRBV5-1, the J call TRBJ2-3; TRBD2 matches at 9 bases. Germline CDR1 SGHRS, CDR2 YFSETQ. The V gene end was trimmed by 2 bases and the J gene end by 4 bases; junction bases not matched to a gene: 5. The length of the CDR3 is 15 residues. The CDR3 sequence: CASSFGLAGSDTQYF. CDR3 in DNA: TGCGCCAGCAGCTTCGGGCTAGCGGGGTCAGATACGCAGTATTTT.

The J gene is TRBJ1-6, the V gene TRBV7-8; D possibly corresponds to TRBD1 (5 bases). Germline lookup yields CDR1 SGHVS and CDR2 FQNEAQ. The germline V and J ends were trimmed by 5 bases and 6 bases, with 23 bases remaining between them. CDR3 size: 18 residues. The CDR3 bases are TGTGCCAGCAGCCCCCTCGGCCCCCTAGGGGCGTCTAATTCACCCCTCCACTTT. Translating it yields CASSPLGPLGASNSPLHF. Looking up the rest from reference TRBV7-8 and TRBJ1-6 gives the full variable domain: GAGVSQSPRYKVAKRGQDVALRCDPISGHVSLFWYQQALGQGPEFLTYFQNEAQLDKSGLPSDRFFAERPEGSVSTLKIQRTQQEDSAVYLCASSPLGPLGASNSPLHFGNGTRLTVT.

For the CDR3, the DNA is TGTGCCAGCAGCGTAGCGGCAGGGAGGCAGGAGACCCAGTACTTC. This gives the protein CASSVAAGRQETQYF. The chain uses TRBV9 and TRBJ2-5; possible D gene TRBD2, 6 bases. The V and J ends lost 0 bases and 5 bases respectively, with 14 bases between them. CDR1 SGDLS and CDR2 YYNGEE come from the germline V gene. The CDR3 is 15 residues long.

This chain connects TRBV27 to TRBJ2-2, with D tentatively TRBD1 (6 bases). The V end was cut by 5 bases, the J end by 5 bases, with 12 bases between. The CDR3 runs 14 residues. Looked up from germline, CDR1 is MNHEY and CDR2 is SMNVEV (reference sequence). The CDR3 reads CASSGGQGTGELFF. CDR3 DNA sequence: TGTGCCAGCAGTGGCGGGCAGGGGACCGGGGAGCTGTTTTTT.

The chain couples TRBV11-2 to TRBJ1-5, with TRBD1 identical over 9 bases. This CDR3 is 15 amino acids long. Germline lookup yields CDR1 SGHAT and CDR2 FQNNGV. The junction had 5 bases not matched to a gene; V was cut back by 3 bases and J by 5 bases. The chain's CDR3 is CASSFNTGGHQPQHF. CDR3 coding DNA: TGTGCCAGCAGCTTTAATACAGGGGGCCATCAGCCCCAGCATTTT.

The genes are TRBV19 and TRBJ1-1; D remains unclear. CDR3 length: 15 residues. Trimming took off 1 base at V and 1 base at J, with 10 bases between the two ends. Germline lookup yields CDR1 LNHDA and CDR2 SQIVND (reference sequence). The CDR3 nucleotides read TGTGCCAGTAGTATAGTAGCGCAGAAGAACACTGAAGCTTTCTTT. It yields the protein CASSIVAQKNTEAFF.

The chain recombines TRBV19 with TRBJ2-7, with 10 nucleotides matching TRBD1. With 6 bases clipped from V and 7 bases from J, the junction kept 12 bases outside the gene matches. This CDR3 is 15 amino acids long. Germline CDR1 and CDR2: LNHDA and SQIVND (reference sequence). The CDR3 sequence is CASSQYRQGAREQYF. CDR3 DNA: TGTGCCAGTAGCCAATATCGACAGGGGGCGCGGGAGCAGTACTTC.

This chain connects TRBV30 to TRBJ1-2; D is unresolved. V was cut by 1 base and J by 1 base, with 16 bases left in between. Germline V gene data show CDR1 as GTSNPN and CDR2 as SVGIG (reference sequence). This CDR3 contains 16 residues. The CDR3 is CAWSGEGRNYNYGYTF. DNA of the CDR3: TGTGCCTGGAGTGGGGAGGGCCGGAACTATAACTATGGCTACACCTTC.

The chain is built from TRBV18 and TRBJ2-7, with 8 bases fitting TRBD2. CDR3 size: 15 residues. Germline CDR1 is KGHSH and CDR2 is LQKENI. V lost 6 bases to trimming and J lost 6 bases; unmatched junction nucleotides: 13. CDR3 region: CASSQGGTRVPEQYF. CDR3 nucleotides: TGTGCCAGCTCCCAGGGCGGGACTAGAGTCCCCGAGCAGTACTTC.

The rearrangement joins TRBV7-2 to TRBJ2-1, with D possibly matching TRBD1 (5 bases). The CDR3 has 15 residues. The V and J ends lost 5 bases and 4 bases respectively, with 15 bases between them. Germline V gene sequence: CDR1 SGHTA, CDR2 FQGNSA. Here the CDR3 reads CASSPSLGQYNEQFF. The CDR3 nucleotides are TGTGCCAGCAGCCCCAGTCTCGGACAATACAATGAGCAGTTCTTC.

Here the CDR3 reads CAVSEGGYEQYF. CDR3 coding DNA: TGTGCCGTCTCGGAGGGGGGGTACGAGCAGTACTTC. The chain has TRBV10-3 and TRBJ2-7, with D maybe TRBD2 (7 bases). Deletions cut 11 bases from V and 4 bases from J, with 15 bases between. Germline loops: CDR1 ENHRY, CDR2 SYGVKD. This CDR3 spans 12 amino acids.

This clone was recorded at least ten times. The chain links TRBV27 to TRBJ1-6; 9 bases map to TRBD1. V lost 6 bases and J lost 3; bases outside the gene matches: 0. Germline CDR1 reads MNHEY; CDR2 reads SMNVEV (reference sequence). This CDR3 comprises 14 residues. The CDR3 coding sequence is TGTGCCAGCAGGACAGGGGGCTATAATTCACCCCTCCACTTT. Translation gives CASRTGGYNSPLHF.

The chain employs TRBV24-1 and TRBJ2-3; D may be TRBD1 (6 bases). Trimming shortened V by 1 base and J by 2 bases, and 18 bases separated the two germline ends. Germline CDR1 KGHDR, CDR2 SFDVKD. CDR3 length: 18 amino acids. CDR3 in amino acids: CATSDFTSSTGVTDTQYF. CDR3 DNA sequence: TGTGCCACCAGTGATTTCACTTCCTCGACAGGAGTCACAGATACGCAGTATTTT.

The chain's CDR3 is CASSSTGTVQETQYF. The DNA for the CDR3 is TGTGCCAGCAGCTCCACCGGTACAGTCCAAGAGACCCAGTACTTC. V and J are TRBV7-6 and TRBJ2-5; D is unclear. Germline V gene sequence: CDR1 SGHVS, CDR2 FNYEAQ. Between the trimmed V and J ends, which lost 4 bases and 1 base, there was a span of 13 bases. CDR3 length: 15 amino acids.

The V gene is TRBV23-1, the J gene TRBJ2-7; 12 nucleotides line up with TRBD2. TRBV23-1 has ORF status, its function being uncertain. V lost 6 bases, J lost 5 bases, and 5 bases stayed unmatched. This CDR3 region has 14 residues. The CDR3 protein is CASSLAGGPNEQYF. CDR3 sequence (DNA): TGCGCCAGCAGCCTAGCGGGAGGGCCGAACGAGCAGTACTTC.

This clone occurred a few times. The chain couples TRBV6-6 to TRBJ1-2, with D maybe TRBD1 (5 bases). The CDR3 covers 15 residues. Germline loops: CDR1 MNHNY, CDR2 SVGAGI (reference sequence). The V end was cut by 5 bases, the J end by 3 bases, with 16 bases between. This chain's CDR3 is CASSDDRQFYYGYTF. The CDR3 DNA reads TGTGCCAGCAGTGACGATAGACAGTTTTACTATGGCTACACCTTC.

This chain connects TRBV19 to TRBJ2-1; TRBD1 matches 10 bases. The germline CDR1 and CDR2 sequences are LNHDA and SQIVND (reference sequence). The CDR3 is made up of 15 amino acids. V dropped 9 bases and J dropped 7; count of bases not matched to a gene: 12. The CDR3 loop is CASAGGDRGGNEQFF. The CDR3 region has the DNA TGTGCCAGCGCCGGAGGGGACAGGGGAGGTAATGAGCAGTTCTTC.